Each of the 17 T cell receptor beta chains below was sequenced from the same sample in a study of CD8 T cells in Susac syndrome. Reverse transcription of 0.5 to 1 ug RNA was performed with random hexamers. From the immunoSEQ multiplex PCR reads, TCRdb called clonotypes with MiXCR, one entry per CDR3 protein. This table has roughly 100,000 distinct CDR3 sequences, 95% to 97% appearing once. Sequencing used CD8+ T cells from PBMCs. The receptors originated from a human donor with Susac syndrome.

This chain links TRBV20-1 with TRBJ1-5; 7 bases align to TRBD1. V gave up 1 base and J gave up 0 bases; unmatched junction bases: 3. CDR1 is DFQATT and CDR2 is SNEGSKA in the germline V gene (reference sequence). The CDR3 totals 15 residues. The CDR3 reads CSARATGVSNQPQHF. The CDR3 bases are TGCAGTGCTAGAGCTACAGGGGTTAGCAATCAGCCCCAGCATTTT.

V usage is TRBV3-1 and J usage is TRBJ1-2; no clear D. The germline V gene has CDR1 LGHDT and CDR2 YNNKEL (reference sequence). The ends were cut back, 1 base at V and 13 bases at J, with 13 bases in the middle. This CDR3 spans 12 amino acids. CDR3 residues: CASSQGTLGGTF. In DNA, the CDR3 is TGTGCCAGCAGCCAAGGGACCTTAGGCGGCACCTTC.

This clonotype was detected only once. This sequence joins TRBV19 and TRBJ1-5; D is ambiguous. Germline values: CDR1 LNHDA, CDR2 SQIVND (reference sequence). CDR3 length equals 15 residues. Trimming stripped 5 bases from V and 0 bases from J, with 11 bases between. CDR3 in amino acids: CASSGSDISNQPQHF. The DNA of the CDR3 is TGTGCCAGTAGTGGGAGTGACATTAGCAATCAGCCCCAGCATTTT.

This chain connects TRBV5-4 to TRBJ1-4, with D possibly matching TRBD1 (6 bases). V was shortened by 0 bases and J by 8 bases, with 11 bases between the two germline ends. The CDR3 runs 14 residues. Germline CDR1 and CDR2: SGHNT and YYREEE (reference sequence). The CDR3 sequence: CASSLVGGTEKLFF. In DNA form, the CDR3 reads TGTGCCAGCAGCTTGGTAGGGGGTACCGAAAAACTGTTTTTT.

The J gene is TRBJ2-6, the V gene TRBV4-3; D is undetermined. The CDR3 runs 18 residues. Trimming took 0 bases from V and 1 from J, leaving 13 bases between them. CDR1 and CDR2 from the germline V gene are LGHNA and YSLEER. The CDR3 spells CASSQELVGFSGANVLTF. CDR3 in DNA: TGCGCCAGCAGCCAAGAGTTGGTGGGATTTTCTGGGGCCAACGTCCTGACTTTC.

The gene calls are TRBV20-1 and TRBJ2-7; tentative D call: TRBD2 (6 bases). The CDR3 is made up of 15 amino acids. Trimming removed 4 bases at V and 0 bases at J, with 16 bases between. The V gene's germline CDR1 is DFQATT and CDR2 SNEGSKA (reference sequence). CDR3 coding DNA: TGCAGTGCTAACCCGGGACTTCTTGACTCCTACGAGCAGTACTTC. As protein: CSANPGLLDSYEQYF.

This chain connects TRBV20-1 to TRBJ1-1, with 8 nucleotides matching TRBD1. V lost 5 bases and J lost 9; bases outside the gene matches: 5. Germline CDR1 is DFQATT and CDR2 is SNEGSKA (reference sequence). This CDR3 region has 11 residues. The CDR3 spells CSAGQGGKAFF. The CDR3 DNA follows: TGCAGTGCTGGACAGGGTGGTAAAGCTTTCTTT.

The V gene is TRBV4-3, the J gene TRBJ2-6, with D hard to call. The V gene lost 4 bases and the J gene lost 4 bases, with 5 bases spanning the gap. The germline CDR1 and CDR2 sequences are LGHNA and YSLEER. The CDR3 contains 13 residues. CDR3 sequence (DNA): TGCGCCAGCAGCCCTGGGGGGGCCAACGTCCTGACTTTC. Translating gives CASSPGGANVLTF.

The CDR3 here is CASSQDDDGYTF. CDR3 nucleotides: TGCGCCAGCAGTCAGGACGACGACGGCTACACCTTC. The J gene is TRBJ1-2, the V gene TRBV4-1; the D is unclear. Germline V lookup: CDR1 MGHRA, CDR2 YSYEKL. Trimming removed 6 bases at V and 8 bases at J, with 13 bases between. The CDR3 loop spans 12 amino acids.

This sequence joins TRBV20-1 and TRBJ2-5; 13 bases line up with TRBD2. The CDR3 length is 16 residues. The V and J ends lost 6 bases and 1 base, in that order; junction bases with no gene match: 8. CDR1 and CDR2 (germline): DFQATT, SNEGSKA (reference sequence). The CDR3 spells CSAQTSGGSLQETQYF. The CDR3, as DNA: TGCAGTGCGCAGACTAGCGGGGGGTCCCTCCAAGAGACCCAGTACTTC.

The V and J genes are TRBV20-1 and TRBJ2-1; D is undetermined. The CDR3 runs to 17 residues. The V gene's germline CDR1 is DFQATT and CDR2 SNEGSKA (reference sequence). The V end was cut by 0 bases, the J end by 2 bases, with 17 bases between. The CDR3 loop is CSARDPRDGEAYNEQFF. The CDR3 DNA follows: TGCAGTGCTAGAGATCCGAGAGATGGCGAAGCCTACAATGAGCAGTTCTTC.

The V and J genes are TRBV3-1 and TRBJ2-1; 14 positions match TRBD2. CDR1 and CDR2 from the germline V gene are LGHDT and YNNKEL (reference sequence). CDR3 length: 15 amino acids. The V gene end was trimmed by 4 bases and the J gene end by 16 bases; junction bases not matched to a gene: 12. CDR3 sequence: CASSPRLAGGPGRFF. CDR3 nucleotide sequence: TGTGCCAGCAGCCCTCGACTAGCGGGGGGGCCGGGCCGATTCTTC.

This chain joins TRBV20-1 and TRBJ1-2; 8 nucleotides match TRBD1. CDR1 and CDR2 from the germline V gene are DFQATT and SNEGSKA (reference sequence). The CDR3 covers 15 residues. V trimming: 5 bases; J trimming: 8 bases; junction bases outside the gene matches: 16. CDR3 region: CSAPPDRAVIKGYTF. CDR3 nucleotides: TGCAGTGCTCCCCCGGACAGGGCCGTGATAAAGGGCTACACCTTC.

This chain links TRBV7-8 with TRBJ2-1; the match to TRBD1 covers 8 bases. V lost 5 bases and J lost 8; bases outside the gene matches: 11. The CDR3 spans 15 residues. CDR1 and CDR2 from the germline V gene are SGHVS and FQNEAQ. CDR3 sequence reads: CASSPETEDRDEQFF. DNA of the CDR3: TGTGCCAGCAGCCCCGAGACAGAGGACAGGGATGAGCAGTTCTTC.

The chain's CDR3 is CASSVGVMVNQPQHF. The CDR3 coding sequence is TGTGCCAGCAGCGTAGGGGTGATGGTGAATCAGCCCCAGCATTTT. This rearrangement joins TRBV9 to TRBJ1-5; D remains unclear. Germline V gene sequence: CDR1 SGDLS, CDR2 YYNGEE. Between the trimmed V and J ends, which lost 0 bases and 4 bases, there was a span of 11 bases. The CDR3 runs to 15 residues.

The CDR3 reads CATLRPSPAWGTGELFF. In DNA, the CDR3 is TGTGCCACCCTCCGCCCATCACCAGCCTGGGGCACCGGGGAGCTGTTTTTT. This chain connects TRBV25-1 to TRBJ2-2; D call uncertain. The CDR3 is 17 amino acids. Germline V CDR1 and CDR2: MGHDK, SYGVNS. V was shortened by 10 bases and J by 4 bases, with 25 bases between the two germline ends.

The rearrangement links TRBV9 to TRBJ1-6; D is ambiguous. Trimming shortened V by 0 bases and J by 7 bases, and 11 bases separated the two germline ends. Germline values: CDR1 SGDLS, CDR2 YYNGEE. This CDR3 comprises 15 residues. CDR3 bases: TGTGCCAGCAGCGTAGGCGCGGTTTTCAATTCACCCCTCCACTTT. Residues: CASSVGAVFNSPLHF.